In this sample, the clone carrying this T cell receptor (beta chain) turned up many times. Its matching antigen is unknown. The read is 3 residues too short to cover the CDR3 end, so that end is filled in from the germline J gene. These data come from a study of T cell clonality in common variable immunodeficiency. Study outcomes and limitations: Compared with controls, CVID subjects had fewer shared TCRbeta clones. Reportedly, TCR beta sequences from common variable immunodeficiency showed fewer deletions and N-nucleotide insertions.

Equal genomic DNA amounts from CVID and control samples were sequenced. Clones were read by immunoSEQ multiplex PCR, and TCRdb kept only the in-frame ones, dropping some. This table holds about 26,000 clones with no singletons; the top ten claim about 24%. Trimming stripped 4 bases from V and 4 bases from J, with 12 bases between. The CDR3 is made up of 14 amino acids. Germline CDR1 reads SGHNT; CDR2 reads YYREEE (reference sequence). Aged about 9 to 64 years, CVID subjects averaged roughly 39 years old. Most patients and controls had Caucasian heritage. The receptor was isolated from a human donor with common variable immunodeficiency. The chain uses TRBV5-4 and TRBJ2-1; no clear D gene. The sequenced sample consisted of peripheral blood mononuclear cells. The covered CDR3 bases are TGTGCCAGCAGCCCTAAAGTCGAGTACAATGAG. This codes for CASSPKVEYNE. Given in full, the CDR3 is CASSPKVEYNEQFF.